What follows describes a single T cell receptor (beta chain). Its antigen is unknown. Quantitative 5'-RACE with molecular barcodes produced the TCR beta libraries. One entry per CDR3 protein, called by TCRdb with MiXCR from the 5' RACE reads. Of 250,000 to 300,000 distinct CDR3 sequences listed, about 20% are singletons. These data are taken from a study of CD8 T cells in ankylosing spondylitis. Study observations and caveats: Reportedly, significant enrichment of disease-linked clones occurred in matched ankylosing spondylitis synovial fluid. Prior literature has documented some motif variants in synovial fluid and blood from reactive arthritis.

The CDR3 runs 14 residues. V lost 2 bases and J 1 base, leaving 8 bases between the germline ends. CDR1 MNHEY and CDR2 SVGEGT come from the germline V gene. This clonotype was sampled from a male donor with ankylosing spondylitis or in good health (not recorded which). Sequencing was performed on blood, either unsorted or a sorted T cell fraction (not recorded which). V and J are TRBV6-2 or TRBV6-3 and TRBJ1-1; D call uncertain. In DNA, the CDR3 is TGTGCCAGCAGTTACGAGGGCTGGAACACTGAAGCTTTCTTT. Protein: CASSYEGWNTEAFF.